This T cell receptor (beta chain) is drawn from a study of shared clonotypes between healthy human individuals. TCRdb keeps only in-frame clones here, not all; method: immunoSEQ multiplex PCR. The data contain over a million clones, about 75% of them seen just once; the ten biggest clones take up 1.4% to 1.5%. Study-wide findings and caveats: Some naive CD4 clonotypes, around 4.9%, turned up in common across several donors. Clonotypes shared by all four sorted-subset donors had higher generation probabilities than non-shared clonotypes.

For this clone: Its antigen is not identified.

Per germline, CDR1 ENHRY and CDR2 SYGVKD. This CDR3 is built from 12 residues. Deletions cut 3 bases from V and 14 bases from J, with 11 bases between. Sequenced: memory CD4+ T cells sorted from blood. Documented subset: CD45RA-negative fraction. V and J are TRBV10-3 and TRBJ1-6; no firm D call. The sequence came from a man aged 18 to 30 in good health. CDR3 residues: CAISDRRLALHF. CDR3 bases: TGTGCCATCAGTGACCGGAGGCTCGCCCTCCACTTT.